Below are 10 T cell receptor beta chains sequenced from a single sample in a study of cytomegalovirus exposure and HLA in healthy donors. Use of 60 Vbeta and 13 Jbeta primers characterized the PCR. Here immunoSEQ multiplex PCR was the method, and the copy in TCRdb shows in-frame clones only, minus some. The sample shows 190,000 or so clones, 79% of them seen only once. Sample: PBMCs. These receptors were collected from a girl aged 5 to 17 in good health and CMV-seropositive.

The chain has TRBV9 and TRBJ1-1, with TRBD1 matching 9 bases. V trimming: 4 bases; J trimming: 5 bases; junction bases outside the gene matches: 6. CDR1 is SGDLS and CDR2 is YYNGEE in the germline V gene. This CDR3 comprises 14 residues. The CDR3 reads CASSQGQGTTEAFF. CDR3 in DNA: TGTGCCAGCAGCCAGGGACAGGGAACAACTGAAGCTTTCTTT.

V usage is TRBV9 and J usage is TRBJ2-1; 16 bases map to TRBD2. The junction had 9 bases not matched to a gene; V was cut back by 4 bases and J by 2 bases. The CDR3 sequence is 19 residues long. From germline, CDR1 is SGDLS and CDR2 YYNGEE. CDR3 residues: CASSFRPGLAGGTYNEQFF. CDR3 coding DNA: TGTGCCAGCAGCTTTCGACCGGGACTAGCGGGGGGGACCTACAATGAGCAGTTCTTC.

CDR3 bases: TGTGCCAGCAGTGGGGGGCCCAATGAGCAGTTCTTC. This sequence encodes CASSGGPNEQFF. V is TRBV6-4 and J is TRBJ2-1, with D possibly matching TRBD1 (6 bases). Trimming took 4 bases from V and 6 from J, leaving 7 bases between them. The germline gives CDR1 MRHNA, CDR2 SNTAGT. The CDR3 totals 12 residues.

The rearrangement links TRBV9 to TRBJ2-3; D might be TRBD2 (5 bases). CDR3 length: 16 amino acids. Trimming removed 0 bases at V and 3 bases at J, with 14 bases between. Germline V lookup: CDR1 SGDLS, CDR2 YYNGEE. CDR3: CASSVAGGRGTDTQYF. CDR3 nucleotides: TGTGCCAGCAGCGTAGCAGGAGGTCGCGGGACAGATACGCAGTATTTT.

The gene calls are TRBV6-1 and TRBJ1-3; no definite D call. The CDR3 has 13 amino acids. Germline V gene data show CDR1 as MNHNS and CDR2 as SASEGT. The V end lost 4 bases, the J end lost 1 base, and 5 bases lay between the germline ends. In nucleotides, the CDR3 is TGTGCCAGCAGTGGGGCATCTGGAAACACCATATATTTT. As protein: CASSGASGNTIYF.

DNA of the CDR3: TGTGCCAGGCGGACTTATGGAAACACCATATATTTT. This gives the protein CARRTYGNTIYF. This chain links TRBV2 with TRBJ1-3; D remains ambiguous. CDR1 SNHLY and CDR2 FYNNEI come from the germline V gene. V shed 9 bases and J shed 3 bases, with 9 bases lying between them. CDR3 length equals 12 residues.

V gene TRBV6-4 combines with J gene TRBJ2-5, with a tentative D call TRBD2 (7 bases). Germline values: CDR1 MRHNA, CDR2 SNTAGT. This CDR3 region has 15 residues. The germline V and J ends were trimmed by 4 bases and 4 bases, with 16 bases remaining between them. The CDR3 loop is CASSVTAGAGETQYF. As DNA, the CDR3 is TGTGCCAGCAGTGTAACGGCGGGGGCCGGAGAGACCCAGTACTTC.

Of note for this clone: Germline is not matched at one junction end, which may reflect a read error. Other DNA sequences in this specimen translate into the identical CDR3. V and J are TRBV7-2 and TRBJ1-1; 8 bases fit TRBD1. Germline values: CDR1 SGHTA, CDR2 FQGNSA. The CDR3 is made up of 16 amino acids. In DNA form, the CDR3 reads TGTGCCAGCAGCTTAATGCAGGGGGCCGTGAACACTGAAGCTTTCTTC. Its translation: CASSLMQGAVNTEAFF.

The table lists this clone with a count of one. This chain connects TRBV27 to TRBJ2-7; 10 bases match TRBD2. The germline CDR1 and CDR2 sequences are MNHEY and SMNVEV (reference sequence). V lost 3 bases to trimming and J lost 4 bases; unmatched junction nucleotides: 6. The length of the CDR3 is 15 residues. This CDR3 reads CASSLSGGARYEQYF. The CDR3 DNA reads TGTGCCAGCAGTTTGAGCGGGGGGGCCAGATACGAGCAGTACTTC.

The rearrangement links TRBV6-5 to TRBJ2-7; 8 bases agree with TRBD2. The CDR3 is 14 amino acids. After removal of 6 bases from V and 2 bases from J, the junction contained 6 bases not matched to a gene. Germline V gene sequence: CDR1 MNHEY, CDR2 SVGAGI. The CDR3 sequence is CASRQRGPPYEQYF. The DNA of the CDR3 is TGTGCCAGCAGACAGCGGGGGCCTCCCTACGAGCAGTACTTC.